These T cell receptor beta chains were read from a single sample in a study of tumor-infiltrating lymphocytes in localized non-small cell lung cancer. Method: immunoSEQ multiplex PCR; TCRdb's copy keeps in-frame clones and lacks some. The table shows about 15,000 clones, with about 75% occurring only once. Material for sequencing was lung tumor tissue. These receptors came from a human donor with non-small cell lung cancer. Both conserved end residues are part of each CDR3. Fields, in order: CDR3 DNA, CDR3 protein, D gene, CDR3 length, clone size, J gene, V gene. The D gene is left open where the match is weak. Rows give clone size only sometimes, using once, few, many, or a class for an expanded clone.

TGTGCCAGCAAACGGACAGGGTATGACAATGAGCAGTTCTTC,CASKRTGYDNEQFF,TRBD1,14,.,TRBJ2-1,TRBV5-5
TGTGCCAGCAGCTCCCGACAGGGGGCGATGGAGACCCAGTACTTC,CASSSRQGAMETQYF,TRBD1,15,.,TRBJ2-5,TRBV11-3
TGTGCCAGCAGCCGGGCACTAGCGGGAGACAATGAGCAGTTCTTC,CASSRALAGDNEQFF,TRBD2,15,.,TRBJ2-1,TRBV14
TGTGCCAGCAGTGGGTCCGGCGGGGAGCTGTTTTTT,CASSGSGGELFF,.,12,few,TRBJ2-2,TRBV2
TGTGCCAGCAGCCAGACTAGCGAGAGGTTCTACAATGAGCAGTTCTTC,CASSQTSERFYNEQFF,TRBD2,16,few,TRBJ2-1,TRBV9
TGTGCCAGCAGCCGGGGGACAAGCTACGAGCAGTACTTC,CASSRGTSYEQYF,.,13,.,TRBJ2-7,TRBV5-4
TGTGCCAGCATAGACGGTGGGGCTTACGAGCAGTACTTC,CASIDGGAYEQYF,.,13,.,TRBJ2-7,TRBV2
TGCGCCAGCAGCCAAGGTGGGGGGGCTACCTACGAGCAGTACTTC,CASSQGGGATYEQYF,.,15,once,TRBJ2-7,TRBV4-1
TGTGCCAGCAGGACTAGCGGGAGCTCCTACGAGCAGTACTTC,CASRTSGSSYEQYF,TRBD2,14,.,TRBJ2-7,TRBV28
TGTGCCAGCTCACCACAATCCGGGGTGGGCAATCAGCCCCAGCATTTT,CASSPQSGVGNQPQHF,.,16,.,TRBJ1-5,TRBV18
TGTGCCAGTAGTATTATGGCCCCGAGGAGGCAAGAGACCCAGTACTTC,CASSIMAPRRQETQYF,.,16,.,TRBJ2-5,TRBV19
TGTGCCAGCAGCTCGACAGGTAACAATGAGCAGTTCTTC,CASSSTGNNEQFF,.,13,large,TRBJ2-1,TRBV11-1
TGTGCCAGCAGCATCCAGGGGACAGGGCGCGAGCAGTACTTC,CASSIQGTGREQYF,TRBD1,14,.,TRBJ2-7,TRBV2
TGTGCCTGCCCTAATGTACTAGCGCTCTCCTACGAGCAGTACTTC,CACPNVLALSYEQYF,TRBD2,15,.,TRBJ2-7,TRBV30
TGTGCCAGCAGTCCCCGGACTAGCGGGATTTACGAGCAGTACTTC,CASSPRTSGIYEQYF,TRBD2,15,.,TRBJ2-7,TRBV6-5
TGTGCCAGCTCACCACAGGGGAGTAATGAAAAACTGTTTTTT,CASSPQGSNEKLFF,.,14,.,TRBJ1-4,TRBV18
TGCGCCAGCAGCTTGCCCGCTGCCTACAATGAGCAGTTCTTC,CASSLPAAYNEQFF,.,14,.,TRBJ2-1,TRBV5-1
TGTGCCAGCAGCTTGACAGCAAACTATGGCTACACCTTC,CASSLTANYGYTF,.,13,once,TRBJ1-2,TRBV11-2
TGTGCCAGCAAGGCTAGCGGGCGGAATTACCAAGAGACCCAGTACTTC,CASKASGRNYQETQYF,TRBD2,16,.,TRBJ2-5,TRBV27
TGCGCCAGCAGCCAAGATCTCCTAGCGGGAGGGCGCAATGAGCAGTTCTTC,CASSQDLLAGGRNEQFF,TRBD2,17,few,TRBJ2-1,TRBV4-3
TGTGCCACCGGGGGTACCGCGGGTTGGACCGGGGAGCTGTTTTTT,CATGGTAGWTGELFF,.,15,.,TRBJ2-2,TRBV15
TGTGCCAGCAGCTTCTTAAAGTCCCCCGCACGTTCTGGGGCCAACGTCCTGACTTTC,CASSFLKSPARSGANVLTF,.,19,.,TRBJ2-6,TRBV7-3